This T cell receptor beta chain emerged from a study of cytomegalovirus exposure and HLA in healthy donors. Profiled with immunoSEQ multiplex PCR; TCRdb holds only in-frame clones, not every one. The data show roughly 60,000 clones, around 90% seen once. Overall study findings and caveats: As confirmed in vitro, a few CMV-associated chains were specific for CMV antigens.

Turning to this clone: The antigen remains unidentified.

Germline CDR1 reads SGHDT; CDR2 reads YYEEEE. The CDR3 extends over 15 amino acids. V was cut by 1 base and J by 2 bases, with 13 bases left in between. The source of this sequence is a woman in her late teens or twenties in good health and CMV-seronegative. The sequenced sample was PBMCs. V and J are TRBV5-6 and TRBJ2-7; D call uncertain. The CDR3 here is CASSLIASFPYEQYF. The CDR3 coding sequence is TGTGCCAGCAGCTTGATTGCGAGCTTTCCCTACGAGCAGTACTTC.